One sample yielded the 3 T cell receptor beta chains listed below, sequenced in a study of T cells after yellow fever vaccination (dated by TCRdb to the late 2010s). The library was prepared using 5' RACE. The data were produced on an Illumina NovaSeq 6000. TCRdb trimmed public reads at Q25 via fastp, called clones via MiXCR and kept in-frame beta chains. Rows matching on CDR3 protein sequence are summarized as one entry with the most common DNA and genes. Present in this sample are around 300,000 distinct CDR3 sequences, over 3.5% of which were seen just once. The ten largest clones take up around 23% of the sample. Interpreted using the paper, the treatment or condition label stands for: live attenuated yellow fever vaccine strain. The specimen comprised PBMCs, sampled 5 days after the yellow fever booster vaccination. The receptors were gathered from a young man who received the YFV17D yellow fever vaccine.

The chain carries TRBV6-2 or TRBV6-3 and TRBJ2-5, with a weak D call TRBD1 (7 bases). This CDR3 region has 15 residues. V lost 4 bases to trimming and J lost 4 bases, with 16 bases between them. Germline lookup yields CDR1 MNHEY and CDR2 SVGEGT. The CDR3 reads CASSFDREASETQYF. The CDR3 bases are TGTGCCAGCAGTTTCGACAGGGAGGCCTCAGAGACCCAGTACTTC.

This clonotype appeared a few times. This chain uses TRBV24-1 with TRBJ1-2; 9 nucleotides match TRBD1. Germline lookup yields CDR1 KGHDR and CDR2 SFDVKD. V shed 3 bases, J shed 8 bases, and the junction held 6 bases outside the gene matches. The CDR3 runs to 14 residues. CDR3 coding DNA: TGTGCCACCAGTGATCCGGGACAGGGAAGCGGCTACACCTTC. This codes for CATSDPGQGSGYTF.

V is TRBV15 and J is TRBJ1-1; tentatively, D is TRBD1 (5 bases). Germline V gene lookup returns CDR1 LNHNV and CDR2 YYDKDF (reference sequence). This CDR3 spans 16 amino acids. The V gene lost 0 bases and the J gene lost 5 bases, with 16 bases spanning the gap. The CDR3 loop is CATSRDRRERGTEAFF. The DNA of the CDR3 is TGTGCCACCAGCAGAGACCGCAGGGAGCGGGGTACTGAAGCTTTCTTT.